What follows are 8 T cell receptor beta chains derived from one specimen sequenced in a study of response to subunit inactivated influenza vaccine. TCRdb passed the RT-PCR reads through MiXCR, listing each CDR3 protein once. The profile shows under 200,000 distinct CDR3 sequences, around 9.9% of them singletons. Sequencing was performed on non-naive T cells sorted from PBMCs, taken roughly 46 days after vaccination. Receptor source: a middle-aged man who received an inactivated influenza vaccine.

The V gene is TRBV29-1, the J gene TRBJ2-1, with 7 bases identical to TRBD2. The CDR3 contains 15 residues. V trimming: 1 base; J trimming: 9 bases; junction bases outside the gene matches: 12. The germline CDR1 and CDR2 sequences are SQVTM and ANQGSEA. The CDR3 DNA is TGCAGCGTTGAAGGTCGGGGAGGGAAGAGTGGTGAGCAGTTCTTC. Translated, it gives CSVEGRGGKSGEQFF.

In this sample, this clonotype turned up a few times. The chain recombines TRBV5-1 with TRBJ1-2; 10 bases match TRBD1. V shed 4 bases and J 6 bases; nucleotides not matched to a gene: 9. The CDR3 has 15 residues. CDR1 and CDR2 (germline): SGHRS, YFSETQ. CDR3 sequence reads: CASSPTGTGADGYTF. CDR3 nucleotides: TGCGCCAGCAGCCCAACCGGGACAGGGGCGGATGGCTACACCTTC.

This clonotype was seen at least ten times. V and J are TRBV4-3 and TRBJ1-4; perhaps TRBD1 as D (5 bases). There are 16 residues in the CDR3. The germline gives CDR1 LGHNA, CDR2 YSLEER. V was clipped by 0 bases and J by 4 bases, with 12 bases between them. The DNA for the CDR3 is TGCGCCAGCAGCCAAGAAATGGGGCGGGGTAATGAAAAACTGTTTTTT. Its translation is CASSQEMGRGNEKLFF.

The chain recombines TRBV18 with TRBJ1-1; TRBD1 aligns across 7 bases. This CDR3 region has 16 residues. After removal of 0 bases from V and 5 bases from J, the junction contained 9 bases not matched to a gene. The germline gives CDR1 KGHSH, CDR2 LQKENI. CDR3 coding DNA: TGTGCCAGCTCACCACCGGGGTACGAACAGGGGACTGAAGCTTTCTTT. Its protein product is CASSPPGYEQGTEAFF. Combining the CDR3 with reference TRBV18 and TRBJ1-1 gives the whole variable domain NAGVMQNPRHLVRRRGQEARLRCSPMKGHSHVYWYRQLPEEGLKFMVYLQKENIIDESGMPKERFSAEFPKEGPSILRIQQVVRGDSAAYFCASSPPGYEQGTEAFFGQGTRLTVV.

The sample holds a few counts of this clonotype. The rearrangement joins TRBV6-1 to TRBJ1-1; a weak D match, TRBD1 (6 bases). Germline V gene data show CDR1 as MNHNS and CDR2 as SASEGT. The CDR3 extends over 15 amino acids. With 2 bases removed from V and 4 bases from J, the gap between germline ends came to 14 bases. The CDR3 sequence is CASSEREGGFTEAFF. The CDR3 nucleotides are TGTGCCAGCAGTGAAAGAGAAGGGGGGTTCACTGAAGCTTTCTTT.

The gene calls are TRBV12-3 or TRBV12-4 and TRBJ2-3; either TRBD1 or TRBD2 may supply D (5 bases each). The V gene lost 7 bases and the J gene lost 0 bases, with 17 bases spanning the gap. This CDR3 is built from 16 residues. CDR3 residues: CASTSTGTVSTDTQYF. The CDR3, as DNA: TGTGCCAGCACCTCGACCGGGACCGTCAGCACAGATACGCAGTATTTT.

This clonotype showed up many times. The genes are TRBV10-3 and TRBJ2-5; unclear D gene. The germline V gene has CDR1 ENHRY and CDR2 SYGVKD. This CDR3 contains 13 residues. Trimming took 3 bases from V and 4 from J, leaving 9 bases between them. The CDR3 DNA reads TGTGCCATCAGTGATGGTCCGCGAGAGACCCAGTACTTC. As protein: CAISDGPRETQYF.

Only a few counts were recorded for this clonotype. The CDR3 here is CSARDTSGLSSYNEQFF. CDR3 nucleotides: TGCAGTGCTAGAGATACCAGCGGGCTGAGCTCCTACAATGAGCAGTTCTTC. The chain joins TRBV20-1 to TRBJ2-1; D is perhaps TRBD2 (6 bases). The CDR3 loop spans 17 amino acids. The germline V gene encodes CDR1 DFQATT and CDR2 SNEGSKA (reference sequence). Trimming stripped 0 bases from V and 0 bases from J, with 15 bases between.